This T cell receptor beta chain was sequenced during a study of graft-versus-host responses after intestinal transplantation. Across the study: Recipients uniformly received anti-thymocyte globulin induction, followed by tacrolimus and steroids for approximately 3 years. Study conclusions and caveats: Recipient marrow contained GvH clones, some of which appeared first in ileum or blood. Patients who carried graft-donor T cell macrochimerism also had high graft-versus-host to host-versus-graft clonal ratios in their allografts.

Produced via immunoSEQ multiplex PCR; TCRdb's table is partial and in-frame only. The data contain roughly 99,000 clones, about 82% of them seen just once; the ten biggest clones take up roughly 1.4%. This CDR3 has 15 amino acids. J lost 6 bases, V lost 7 bases, and 7 bases had no gene match. CDR1 and CDR2 from the germline V gene are LNHDA and SQIVND (reference sequence). In regard to this clone: Its antigen is still unknown.

The V call is TRBV19, the J call TRBJ2-7; 15 bases align to TRBD2. Sequences were derived from PBMCs, sampled 255 days after intestinal transplant. The TCR was taken from a human patient who received an intestinal transplant, so some T cells may come from the graft donor. CDR3 DNA sequence: TGTGCCAGTATGACGCCGGGACTAGCGGGAGGCGAGCAGTACTTC. It encodes CASMTPGLAGGEQYF.